This T cell receptor (beta chain) derives from a study of T cell repertoires in cytomegalovirus infection. As for the study in general: CMV infection and matching HLA type were both indicated by public TCR beta signatures.

Germline V CDR1 and CDR2: MNHEY, SVGEGT. The CDR3 is 14 residues long. The V end was cut by 5 bases, the J end by 4 bases, with 14 bases between. As for this clonotype: What it binds is not known.

TCRdb re-derived calls from the reads in MiXCR, one entry per CDR3 protein. Of some 940,000 distinct CDR3 sequences listed, roughly 30% are singletons. This sequence originates from a human donor in good health (CMV status not recorded). Some clones in this sample may be carry-over from other donors' samples. Here the sequenced sample was cultured CD8+ T cells from PBMCs, taken from culture after CMV antigen stimulation. V usage is TRBV6-2 or TRBV6-3 and J usage is TRBJ1-2, with no clear D. The CDR3 region has the DNA TGTGCCAGCAGTCATTTCACAGCCGGCTATGGCTACACCTTC. It codes for CASSHFTAGYGYTF.